The clone carrying this T cell receptor beta chain was observed a handful of times. The study counted Cohort 3 donors as recovered given two negative PCRs, clearance, or symptom resolution. The CDR3 contains 13 residues. The germline V and J ends were trimmed by 0 bases and 1 base, with 3 bases remaining between them. CDR1 and CDR2 from the germline V gene are SGHAT and FQNNGV. The data were taken from a study of blood T cell repertoires in COVID-19. Study background: Specimens from acute and convalescent COVID-19 originated in the United States, Italy and Spain.

In the authors' workflow: Estimation of nucleated cell counts was performed using reference gene primer amplification. Sequencing was performed with immunoSEQ multiplex PCR; in TCRdb, only in-frame clones are kept and a portion is missing. From that table come the V and J calls and clone size; the DNA was used to work out D and trimming. The top ten hold under 2% of the sample, which has over 200,000 clones, 84% seen once. The clonotype originates from a man between 60 and 75 years old who had recovered from COVID-19. Sequenced material: PBMCs or T cells enriched from blood (not recorded which). The chain employs TRBV11-2 and TRBJ1-1; D is ambiguous. CDR3 region: CASSLERNTEAFF. In nucleotides, the CDR3 is TGTGCCAGCAGCTTAGAGAGGAACACTGAAGCTTTCTTT.